Reported below is one T cell receptor (beta chain). The source of the sample is a study of blood T cell repertoires in COVID-19. The table came from immunoSEQ multiplex PCR; TCRdb's copy has only in-frame clones and leaves some out. The table has 200,000 to 300,000 clones, approximately 90% seen once. V lost 1 base and J lost 0, with 7 bases in between. CDR1 and CDR2 (germline): SGHAT, FQNNGV. This CDR3 is 15 amino acids long. Source material: PBMCs or T cells enriched from blood (not recorded which). The TCR sequence derives from a man aged 40-50 years who had recovered from COVID-19. The rearrangement links TRBV11-2 to TRBJ2-1; D is perhaps TRBD2 (5 bases). The CDR3 protein is CASSLAGSSYNEQFF. CDR3 DNA: TGTGCCAGCAGCTTAGCGGGAAGCTCCTACAATGAGCAGTTCTTC.